The T cell receptor beta chain described here comes from a study of blood T cell repertoires in COVID-19. About the study: In each case, the material was cDNA or gDNA derived from T cells, B-cell-depleted T cells, or PBMCs.

CDR1 and CDR2 (germline): SGHDN, FVKESK. The CDR3 is 13 amino acids. V was cut by 2 bases and J by 3 bases, with 8 bases left in between. Per the study methods: Amplified reference gene primers provided the basis for estimating nucleated cell counts. TCRdb keeps only in-frame clones here, not all; method: immunoSEQ multiplex PCR. From that table come the V and J calls and clone size; the DNA was used to work out D and trimming. The table lists over 200,000 clones, under 90% of them singletons, with 11% in the top ten. This chain links TRBV14 with TRBJ2-7; D perhaps matches TRBD2 (5 bases). The sample was peripheral blood. The source of this sequence is a man aged 50-59 years with COVID-19, enrolled during active disease. CDR3 coding DNA: TGTGCCAGCAGCCAACGGGATTACTACGAGCAGTACTTC. Translated: CASSQRDYYEQYF.